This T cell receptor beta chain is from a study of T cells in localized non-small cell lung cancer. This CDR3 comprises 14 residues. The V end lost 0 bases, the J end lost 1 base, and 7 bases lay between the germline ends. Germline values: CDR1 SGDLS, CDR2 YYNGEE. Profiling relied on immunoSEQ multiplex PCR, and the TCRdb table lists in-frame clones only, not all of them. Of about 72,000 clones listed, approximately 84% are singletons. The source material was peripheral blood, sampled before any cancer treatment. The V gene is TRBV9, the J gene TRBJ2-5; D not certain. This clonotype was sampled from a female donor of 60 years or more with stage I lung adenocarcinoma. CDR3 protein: CASSVDLVQETQYF. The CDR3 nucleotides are TGTGCCAGCAGCGTAGATCTAGTCCAAGAGACCCAGTACTTC.